One sample yielded the 18 T cell receptor beta chains listed below, sequenced in a study of response to subunit inactivated influenza vaccine. TCRdb reprocessed the RT-PCR reads via MiXCR and lists one record per CDR3 protein. The table shows hundreds of thousands of distinct CDR3 sequences, with around 13% occurring only once. The sequencing here drew on PBMCs from blood, taken around 14 days before vaccination. These receptors originate from a man aged 50 or older who received an inactivated influenza vaccine.

V and J are TRBV5-6 and TRBJ2-1; D not resolved. Trimming stripped 3 bases from V and 9 bases from J, with 10 bases between. This CDR3 spans 12 amino acids. Germline V gives CDR1 SGHDT, CDR2 YYEEEE. The CDR3: CASSWVGGEQFF. Written as DNA, the CDR3 is TGTGCCAGCAGCTGGGTGGGCGGTGAGCAGTTCTTC.

The chain employs TRBV5-1 and TRBJ1-1; 7 nucleotides align to TRBD1. The ends lost 4 bases at V and 5 bases at J; junction bases unmatched: 8. The CDR3 is made up of 14 amino acids. The germline V gene has CDR1 SGHRS and CDR2 YFSETQ. CDR3 sequence reads: CASSPQGQRTEAFF. In nucleotides, the CDR3 is TGCGCCAGCAGCCCACAGGGGCAGCGGACTGAAGCTTTCTTT.

This clonotype was counted ten times or more. J is TRBJ2-1 and V is TRBV7-9; 7 positions match TRBD2. Germline CDR1 is SEHNR and CDR2 is FQNEAQ (reference sequence). V was clipped by 1 base and J by 7 bases; unmatched bases: 7. The CDR3 has 15 amino acids. In DNA form, the CDR3 reads TGTGCCAGCAGCTTAGAGGGGACGGGGGGAAATGAGCAGTTCTTC. Encoded protein: CASSLEGTGGNEQFF.

The genes are TRBV20-1 and TRBJ1-1, with D hard to call. Trimming pared 0 bases from V and 6 bases from J, leaving 11 bases between. This CDR3 is 13 amino acids long. Germline CDR1 and CDR2: DFQATT and SNEGSKA (reference sequence). In nucleotides, the CDR3 is TGCAGTGCTAGAGAACTGGGGTACCCTGAAGCTTTCTTT. This translates into CSARELGYPEAFF.

This chain links TRBV5-1 with TRBJ1-2; possibly TRBD1 for D (6 bases). Trimming removed 4 bases from V and 5 bases from J, with 15 bases in between. Germline lookup yields CDR1 SGHRS and CDR2 YFSETQ. The CDR3 spans 14 residues. The CDR3 nucleotides read TGCGCCAGCAGCCCCGGGGGGCAAGATTATGGCTACACCTTC. Translation gives CASSPGGQDYGYTF. The full variable domain, in which reference TRBV5-1 and TRBJ1-2 provide the parts outside the CDR3, is KAGVTQTPRYLIKTRGQQVTLSCSPISGHRSVSWYQQTPGQGLQFLFEYFSETQRNKGNFPGRFSGRQFSNSRSEMNVSTLELGDSALYLCASSPGGQDYGYTFGSGTRLTVV.

The V call is TRBV20-1, the J call TRBJ2-1; D not resolved. Germline loops: CDR1 DFQATT, CDR2 SNEGSKA (reference sequence). The CDR3 length is 13 residues. V lost 0 bases and J lost 8, with 11 bases in between. The CDR3 loop reads CSARESSIDEQFF. As DNA, the CDR3 is TGCAGTGCTAGAGAATCCTCGATAGATGAGCAGTTCTTC.

The chain combines TRBV3-1 with TRBJ2-3; perhaps TRBD2 as D (6 bases). V gave up 8 bases and J gave up 8 bases, with 17 bases separating them. The germline gives CDR1 LGHDT, CDR2 YNNKEL (reference sequence). This CDR3 has 13 residues. DNA of the CDR3: TGTGCCAGCGGCGGGATCGGGGTGATTACGCAGTATTTT. It translates to CASGGIGVITQYF.

This clonotype was found a few times. This chain uses TRBV4-3 with TRBJ2-7; D unresolved. CDR1 and CDR2 (germline): LGHNA, YSLEER. Trimming stripped 0 bases from V and 0 bases from J, with 9 bases between. The CDR3 sequence is 15 residues long. The CDR3 loop reads CASSQDGDGSYEQYF. The CDR3 DNA follows: TGCGCCAGCAGCCAAGATGGAGACGGCTCCTACGAGCAGTACTTC.

This clonotype has just one count. The J gene is TRBJ2-1, the V gene TRBV10-2; tentative D call: TRBD2 (6 bases). Germline-derived CDR1 and CDR2 are WSHSY and SAAADI. The CDR3 totals 14 residues. V lost 6 bases to trimming and J lost 5 bases, with 14 bases between them. This CDR3 reads CASSLARGNNEQFF. The CDR3 nucleotides read TGCGCCAGCAGCCTAGCGCGAGGGAACAATGAGCAGTTCTTC.

V is TRBV12-3 or TRBV12-4 and J is TRBJ2-1, with 9 positions matching TRBD2. Trimming cost V 7 bases and J 7 bases; bases outside gene matches: 5. The CDR3 is 13 residues long. CDR3 protein: CASTAGGRNEQFF. The CDR3 DNA is TGTGCCAGCACGGCGGGAGGGCGGAATGAGCAGTTCTTC.

The CDR3 nucleotides are TGTGCCACCAGCAGAGATGCCGTGGTGGACCACAACTACGAGCAGTACTTC. Protein: CATSRDAVVDHNYEQYF. V usage is TRBV15 and J usage is TRBJ2-7, with D unresolved. CDR3 length equals 17 residues. Germline V gene data show CDR1 as LNHNV and CDR2 as YYDKDF (reference sequence). V lost 0 bases, J lost 3 bases, and 18 bases lay in between.

About this clonotype: A much bigger clone sits one base away, suggesting this may be a read error. The chain recombines TRBV9 with TRBJ1-3; D is undetermined. The ends were cut back, 1 base at V and 0 bases at J, with 5 bases in the middle. This CDR3 is 14 amino acids long. CDR1 is SGDLS and CDR2 is YYNGEE in the germline V gene. CDR3 region: CASSVQVSGNTIYF. DNA for the CDR3: TGTGCCAGCAGCGTACAGGTCTCTGGAAACACCATATATTTT.

The chain has TRBV27 and TRBJ2-2, with 8 positions matching TRBD2. Germline lookup yields CDR1 MNHEY and CDR2 SMNVEV (reference sequence). With 6 bases clipped from V and 4 bases from J, the junction kept 10 bases outside the gene matches. This CDR3 is 16 amino acids long. The CDR3 is CASSLTTGRATGELFF. The CDR3 coding sequence is TGTGCCAGCAGCCTCACCACCGGGAGGGCCACCGGGGAGCTGTTTTTT.

This clonotype was counted only a few times. V gene TRBV29-1 combines with J gene TRBJ1-1; D remains unclear. V lost 3 bases and J 1 base, leaving 9 bases between the germline ends. The CDR3 consists of 13 residues. Looked up from germline, CDR1 is SQVTM and CDR2 is ANQGSEA. The CDR3 loop reads CSVERGWNTEAFF. The CDR3 bases are TGCAGCGTTGAGAGAGGTTGGAACACTGAAGCTTTCTTT.

This chain links TRBV18 with TRBJ2-7; 14 nucleotides match TRBD2. The V and J ends lost 0 bases and 6 bases, in that order; junction bases with no gene match: 7. Per the germline V gene, CDR1 is KGHSH and CDR2 is LQKENI. The CDR3 totals 17 residues. The CDR3 nucleotides are TGTGCCAGCTCACCACCTCGACTAGCGGGGGGGCGAGGCGAGCAGTACTTC. Amino acids: CASSPPRLAGGRGEQYF.

This clonotype appeared a few times. The CDR3 DNA reads TGTGCCAGCAGCAGGGACCTAATCACAACTAATGAAAAACTGTTTTTT. Protein product: CASSRDLITTNEKLFF. The chain combines TRBV7-2 with TRBJ1-4, with a tentative D call TRBD1 (5 bases). V dropped 5 bases and J dropped 0 bases, with 13 bases sitting between them. Germline V gene lookup returns CDR1 SGHTA and CDR2 FQGNSA. This CDR3 has 16 residues.

This clonotype appeared a few times. The V call is TRBV5-1, the J call TRBJ2-5; 10 bases fit TRBD1. The CDR3 consists of 14 residues. Looked up from germline, CDR1 is SGHRS and CDR2 is YFSETQ. V trimming: 4 bases; J trimming: 4 bases; junction bases outside the gene matches: 4. DNA for the CDR3: TGCGCCAGCAGCACCGGGACAGGGGCAGAGACCCAGTACTTC. This codes for CASSTGTGAETQYF.

Here the CDR3 reads CSAVSAGDVQPQHF. As DNA, the CDR3 is TGCAGTGCCGTGAGTGCGGGGGACGTTCAGCCCCAGCATTTT. This chain joins TRBV20-1 and TRBJ1-5; tentative D call: TRBD1 (5 bases). Germline assignment: CDR1 DFQATT and CDR2 SNEGSKA (reference sequence). CDR3 length: 14 residues. V lost 6 bases and J lost 6, with 18 bases in between.